This TCR beta chain was obtained from a study of T cells in Graves' hyperthyroidism and ophthalmopathy. This clonotype turned up a few times. Its cognate antigen is unknown. Overall study findings and caveats: Most expanded thyroid clonotypes above 0.001 also appeared in blood.

This CDR3 has 14 residues. From germline, CDR1 is SQVTM and CDR2 ANQGSEA. J gave up 3 bases and V 5 bases, and 6 bases lay outside the gene matches. Authors of the study amplified TCR beta CDR3 regions from RNA transcripts. Researchers ran a first-round RT-PCR on the TCR CDR3 using the HTBI primer set. TCRdb re-called the multiplex PCR reads through MiXCR, storing one row per CDR3 protein. The sample lists approximately 700,000 distinct CDR3 sequences; 16% were seen once. The sequence came from a man between 18 and 29 years old with Graves' hyperthyroidism. This chain uses TRBV29-1 with TRBJ2-3; 9 bases agree with TRBD2. Sequencing used blood. CDR3 residues: CSVSSGRRTDTQYF. CDR3 bases: TGCAGCGTTTCAAGCGGGAGGCGGACAGATACGCAGTATTTT.